Listed here is a single TCR beta chain. TCRdb keeps only in-frame clones here, not all; method: immunoSEQ multiplex PCR. The sample includes 10,000 to 15,000 clones, 80% of them seen just once. This sample is drawn from a study of tumor-infiltrating lymphocytes in localized non-small cell lung cancer. The CDR3 totals 15 residues. CDR1 SGHRS and CDR2 YFSETQ come from the germline V gene. With V trimmed by 4 bases and J by 9 bases, 10 bases remained unmatched. The sequenced sample consisted of lung tumor tissue. The sequence derives from a human donor with non-small cell lung cancer. The genes are TRBV5-1 and TRBJ1-6, with TRBD1 matching 7 bases. The CDR3 spells CASSVDRQGGSPLHF. The CDR3 DNA is TGCGCCAGCAGCGTCGACCGACAGGGCGGTTCACCCCTCCACTTT.